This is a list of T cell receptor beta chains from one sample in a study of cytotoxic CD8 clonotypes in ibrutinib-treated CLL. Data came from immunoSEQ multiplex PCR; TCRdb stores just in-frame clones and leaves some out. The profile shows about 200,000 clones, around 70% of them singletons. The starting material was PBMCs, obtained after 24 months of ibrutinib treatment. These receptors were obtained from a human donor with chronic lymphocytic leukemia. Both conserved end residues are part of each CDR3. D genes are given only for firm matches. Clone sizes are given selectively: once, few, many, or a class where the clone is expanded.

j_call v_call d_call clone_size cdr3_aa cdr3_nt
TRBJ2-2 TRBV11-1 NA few CASRVGNTGELFF TGTGCCAGCAGAGTAGGGAACACCGGGGAGCTGTTTTTT
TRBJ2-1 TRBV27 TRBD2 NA CASRVAGYNEQFF TGTGCCAGCCGAGTAGCGGGATACAATGAGCAGTTCTTC
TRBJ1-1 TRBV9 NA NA CASSASRDWVNTEAFF TGTGCCAGCAGCGCCTCCCGGGACTGGGTGAACACTGAAGCTTTCTTT
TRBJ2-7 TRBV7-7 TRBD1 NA CASSPGQDYEQYF TGTGCCAGCAGCCCCGGACAGGACTACGAGCAGTACTTC
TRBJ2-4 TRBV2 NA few CASRGGAKNIQYF TGTGCCAGCAGGGGCGGTGCCAAAAACATTCAGTACTTC
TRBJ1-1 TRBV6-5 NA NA CASSYSPSVALEAFF TGTGCCAGCAGTTATTCTCCCTCCGTCGCACTGGAAGCTTTCTTT
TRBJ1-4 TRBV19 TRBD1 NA CASSTGTGNNEKLFF TGTGCCAGTAGTACCGGGACAGGGAATAATGAAAAACTGTTTTTT
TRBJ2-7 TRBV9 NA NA CASSVRDWTSYEQYF TGTGCCAGCAGCGTGAGGGACTGGACCTCCTACGAGCAGTACTTC
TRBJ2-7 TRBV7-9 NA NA CASSLQTYEQYF TGTGCCAGCAGCTTACAGACCTACGAGCAGTACTTC
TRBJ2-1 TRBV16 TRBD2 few CASSHFSSGAYNEQFF TGTGCCAGCAGCCATTTCTCCAGCGGGGCCTACAATGAGCAGTTCTTC
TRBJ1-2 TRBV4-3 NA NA CASSPGGGFDNYGYTF TGCGCCAGCAGCCCCGGGGGGGGGTTTGATAACTATGGCTACACCTTC
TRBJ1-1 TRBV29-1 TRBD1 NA CSVEDEKGAALLNTEAFF TGCAGCGTTGAAGATGAGAAGGGGGCCGCACTATTGAACACTGAAGCTTTCTTT
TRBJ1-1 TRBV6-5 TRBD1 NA CASSKQGSGTEAFF TGTGCCAGCAGCAAACAGGGGAGTGGAACTGAAGCTTTCTTT
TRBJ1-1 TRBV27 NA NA CASSSVTAMNTEAFF TGTGCCAGCAGTTCCGTGACAGCAATGAACACTGAAGCTTTCTTT
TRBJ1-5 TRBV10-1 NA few CASSEAGPNQPQHF TGCGCCAGCAGTGAAGCAGGGCCCAATCAGCCCCAGCATTTT
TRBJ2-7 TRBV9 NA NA CASSQGDFNYGEQYF TGTGCCAGCAGCCAAGGGGATTTTAATTATGGGGAGCAGTACTTC
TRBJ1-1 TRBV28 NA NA CASRDLGFDTEAFF TGTGCCAGCAGAGATTTGGGGTTCGACACTGAAGCTTTCTTT
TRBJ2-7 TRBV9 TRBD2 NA CASSVGTGGSYEQYF TGTGCCAGCAGCGTCGGAACGGGAGGGTCCTACGAGCAGTACTTC